These 24 T cell receptor beta chains originate from one sample sequenced in a study of vaccination and CD4 T cells after COVID-19. No antigen is known for these receptors. Sequenced with the Oncomine TCR Beta short-read assay was DNA taken from cultured CD4+ T cells. Each CDR3 protein is one row after TCRdb ran MiXCR on the PCR reads. This sample has around 13,000 distinct CDR3 sequences, with under 55% found just once. Treatment in this sample: roughly ten-day PBMC culture with coronavirus spike peptide pools or control peptides (ViraFEST assay). The sequenced sample was CD4+ T cells from blood, cultured in vitro, obtained before SARS-CoV-2 vaccination. Receptors originate from a human donor who had recovered from COVID-19.

This clonotype was seen a handful of times. This chain joins TRBV15 and TRBJ2-3; D gene ambiguous. The length of the CDR3 is 13 residues. Germline assignment: CDR1 LNHNV and CDR2 YYDKDF (reference sequence). Trimming cost V 0 bases and J 4 bases, with 5 bases left between them. The CDR3 loop reads CATSRELADTQYF. The CDR3 DNA follows: TGTGCCACCAGCAGAGAGTTGGCAGATACGCAGTATTTT.

This clonotype was picked up a small number of times. The gene calls are TRBV24-1 and TRBJ1-2; D is perhaps TRBD1 (6 bases). The CDR3 length is 15 residues. V lost 8 bases and J lost 1, with 16 bases in between. Germline V gives CDR1 KGHDR, CDR2 SFDVKD. The chain's CDR3 is CATMGGRGINYGYTF. In nucleotides, the CDR3 is TGTGCCACCATGGGGGGGCGCGGGATTAACTATGGCTACACCTTC.

J is TRBJ2-7 and V is TRBV20-1; 9 bases fit TRBD2. The CDR3 totals 14 residues. J lost 6 bases, V lost 5 bases, and 11 bases had no gene match. Germline CDR1 and CDR2: DFQATT and SNEGSKA (reference sequence). In DNA, the CDR3 is TGCAGTGCTCGGAGGACTAGCGTTGGGGGCGAGCAGTACTTC. This translates into CSARRTSVGGEQYF.

Comments on this clonotype: As the CDR3 is not closed by the conserved phenylalanine or tryptophan, this likely results from a read error. No DNA is shown, since the ends of the CDR3 on it are uncertain; the CDR3 is the one TCRdb lists. The chain employs TRBV21-1 and TRBJ1-5; TRBD1, the D gene given by the table, was not confirmed from the DNA. TRBV21-1 is shown as a pseudogene. With termini counted, the CDR3 has 15 amino acids. The CDR3 region is CASSKRRGPNQPQHS.

Only one count was recorded for this clonotype. The rearrangement joins TRBV6-1 to TRBJ2-5; 9 bases are shared with TRBD2. Trimming removed 4 bases from V and 5 bases from J; junction bases left unmatched: 11. CDR1 and CDR2 (germline): MNHNS, SASEGT. The CDR3 is made up of 16 amino acids. CDR3 DNA: TGTGCCAGCAGTGGTCAGGGGGGACTAGCACCGGAGACCCAGTACTTC. Protein sequence: CASSGQGGLAPETQYF.

The CDR3 nucleotides read TGCAGCGTGCGCAATGGACGGACCACTGAAGCTTTCTTT. As protein: CSVRNGRTTEAFF. V and J are TRBV29-1 and TRBJ1-1; no clear D gene. The length of the CDR3 is 13 residues. CDR1 is SQVTM, CDR2 ANQGSEA, per germline. V lost 6 bases to trimming and J lost 4 bases, with 15 bases between them.

The chain recombines TRBV20-1 with TRBJ1-2; D is unresolved. Per germline, CDR1 DFQATT and CDR2 SNEGSKA (reference sequence). Trimming removed 2 bases at V and 6 bases at J, with 7 bases between. There are 11 residues in the CDR3. The CDR3 here is CSARRRDGYTF. In DNA form, the CDR3 reads TGCAGTGCTAGAAGGCGAGATGGCTACACCTTC.

In this sample, this clonotype turned up a few times. The chain couples TRBV2 to TRBJ1-6; no reliable D call. Germline lookup yields CDR1 SNHLY and CDR2 FYNNEI. There are 15 residues in the CDR3. V was clipped by 2 bases and J by 6 bases, with 11 bases between them. CDR3 nucleotides: TGTGCCAGCAGTGAACGGCAGGCTATTAATTCACCCCTCCACTTT. Protein: CASSERQAINSPLHF.

The sample holds a few counts of this clonotype. J is TRBJ1-5 and V is TRBV19, with 7 bases identical to TRBD1. V lost 3 bases, J lost 6 bases, and 5 bases stayed unmatched. The CDR3 sequence is 14 residues long. CDR1 is LNHDA and CDR2 is SQIVND in the germline V gene (reference sequence). In DNA form, the CDR3 reads TGTGCCAGTAGTATCCGACAGGGCGGTCAGCCCCAGCATTTT. It is translated as CASSIRQGGQPQHF.

This clonotype was seen a handful of times. The chain joins TRBV20-1 to TRBJ1-1; D not certain. The length of the CDR3 is 12 residues. Trimming took off 6 bases at V and 1 base at J, with 9 bases between the two ends. Germline V gives CDR1 DFQATT, CDR2 SNEGSKA (reference sequence). The CDR3 is CSAQETNTEAFF. The CDR3 bases are TGCAGTGCCCAAGAGACGAACACTGAAGCTTTCTTT.

This clonotype was counted once. The V gene is TRBV20-1, the J gene TRBJ2-3, with D maybe TRBD2 (5 bases). The CDR3 sequence is 14 residues long. Trimming cost V 4 bases and J 0 bases, with 11 bases left between them. The germline V gene has CDR1 DFQATT and CDR2 SNEGSKA (reference sequence). CDR3 coding DNA: TGCAGTGCTATTGGGGAGACGAGCACAGATACGCAGTATTTT. It encodes CSAIGETSTDTQYF.

The rearrangement joins TRBV6-2 or TRBV6-3 to TRBJ2-2, with TRBD1 matching over 8 bases. J gave up 7 bases and V 10 bases, and 5 bases lay outside the gene matches. Germline CDR1 reads MNHEY; CDR2 reads SVGEGT. CDR3 length equals 12 residues. The chain's CDR3 is CATGQAVGELFF. CDR3 in DNA: TGTGCCACGGGACAGGCGGTCGGGGAGCTGTTTTTT.

The V call is TRBV19, the J call TRBJ1-1, with a weak D call TRBD1 (6 bases). The V end was cut by 5 bases, the J end by 4 bases, with 11 bases between. This CDR3 spans 13 amino acids. Germline lookup yields CDR1 LNHDA and CDR2 SQIVND (reference sequence). The CDR3 sequence: CASSEGGFTEAFF. The CDR3, as DNA: TGTGCCAGTAGTGAAGGGGGGTTCACTGAAGCTTTCTTT.

In its sample, this clonotype was seen a few times. This sequence joins TRBV2 and TRBJ2-7; D possibly corresponds to TRBD2 (7 bases). CDR1 is SNHLY, CDR2 FYNNEI, per germline. V was clipped by 10 bases and J by 3 bases, with 13 bases between them. CDR3 length: 12 amino acids. CDR3 DNA: TGTGCCACCCTGGGAGGGGGCTACGAGCAGTACTTC. This codes for CATLGGGYEQYF.

The V call is TRBV30, the J call TRBJ1-1; 8 bases line up with TRBD1. Germline V gives CDR1 GTSNPN, CDR2 SVGIG (reference sequence). This CDR3 comprises 14 residues. V was clipped by 1 base and J by 6 bases; unmatched bases: 7. Here the CDR3 reads CAWSGDRHASEAFF. In DNA, the CDR3 is TGTGCCTGGAGTGGGGACAGGCATGCCTCTGAAGCTTTCTTT.

This clonotype was counted a few times. V gene TRBV7-8 combines with J gene TRBJ2-2; the match to TRBD1 covers 11 bases. The germline CDR1 and CDR2 sequences are SGHVS and FQNEAQ. V was clipped by 3 bases and J by 8 bases; unmatched bases: 8. CDR3 length: 16 amino acids. The CDR3 bases are TGTGCCAGCAGCTTCCGGGACAGGGGGGCCGCTGGGGAGCTGTTTTTT. It translates to CASSFRDRGAAGELFF.

This clonotype was seen a few times. The genes are TRBV6-2 or TRBV6-3 and TRBJ2-7, with 9 bases that match TRBD1. This CDR3 has 15 residues. The ends lost 6 bases at V and 0 bases at J; junction bases unmatched: 6. Germline lookup yields CDR1 MNHEY and CDR2 SVGEGT. This CDR3 is CASSAGTGRSYEQYF. In DNA form, the CDR3 reads TGTGCCAGCAGCGCCGGGACAGGGCGCTCCTACGAGCAGTACTTC.

This clonotype was detected only a few times. V gene TRBV20-1 combines with J gene TRBJ2-7; TRBD2 aligns across 7 bases. CDR1 is DFQATT and CDR2 is SNEGSKA in the germline V gene (reference sequence). The CDR3 is 13 residues long. Trimming at V came to 7 bases and at J to 3 bases, leaving 9 bases not matched to a gene. The CDR3 DNA follows: TGCAGTGTTGACCCGGGACTAAACTACGAGCAGTACTTC. Protein product: CSVDPGLNYEQYF.

The V call is TRBV7-2, the J call TRBJ2-3; the D is unclear. The CDR3 runs 14 residues. V was pared by 3 bases and J by 1 base, with 8 bases between. CDR1 and CDR2 from the germline V gene are SGHTA and FQGNSA. The CDR3 DNA reads TGTGCCAGCAGCTTCCAGAGACGCACAGATACGCAGTATTTT. Its protein product is CASSFQRRTDTQYF.

This clonotype was observed a few times. The V gene is TRBV15, the J gene TRBJ1-1; 8 positions agree with TRBD1. V shed 5 bases, J shed 6 bases, and the junction held 17 bases outside the gene matches. The length of the CDR3 is 17 residues. Germline CDR1 and CDR2: LNHNV and YYDKDF (reference sequence). In nucleotides, the CDR3 is TGTGCCACCAGCCCCCCGGGGGCAGGGGGCCCGTTCTCTGAAGCTTTCTTT. Translated: CATSPPGAGGPFSEAFF.

This clonotype was picked up a small number of times. The V and J genes are TRBV6-1 and TRBJ1-5; tentatively, D is TRBD1 (5 bases). V dropped 6 bases and J dropped 0 bases, with 12 bases sitting between them. CDR3 size: 15 residues. CDR1 and CDR2 (germline): MNHNS, SASEGT. Here the CDR3 reads CASRLDRNSNQPQHF. The CDR3 DNA is TGTGCCAGCAGACTCGACAGAAATAGCAATCAGCCCCAGCATTTT.

The chain links TRBV24-1 to TRBJ2-7; 8 bases align to TRBD1. V trimming: 4 bases; J trimming: 5 bases; junction bases outside the gene matches: 12. The germline CDR1 and CDR2 sequences are KGHDR and SFDVKD. The CDR3 runs 16 residues. Written as DNA, the CDR3 is TGTGCCACCAGTGACCCAGGGACAGGTCACGAAGACGAGCAGTACTTC. As protein: CATSDPGTGHEDEQYF.

This rearrangement joins TRBV5-6 to TRBJ1-2; D remains ambiguous. This CDR3 is 14 amino acids long. Germline CDR1 SGHDT, CDR2 YYEEEE. The germline V and J ends were trimmed by 4 bases and 8 bases, with 18 bases remaining between them. The CDR3 protein is CASSLRTALGGYTF. In nucleotides, the CDR3 is TGTGCCAGCAGCCTACGGACGGCGCTCGGGGGCTACACCTTC.

This clonotype was detected only a few times. The CDR3 is CASSFFNSPLHF. The CDR3 region has the DNA TGTGCCAGCAGTTTTTTTAATTCACCCCTCCACTTT. The chain couples TRBV27 to TRBJ1-6, with D unclear. Trimming cost V 3 bases and J 6 bases, with 3 bases left between them. The CDR3 is 12 residues long. CDR1 and CDR2 from the germline V gene are MNHEY and SMNVEV (reference sequence).